Listed here are 5 T cell receptor beta chains from one sample, sequenced in a study of CD8+ T cells in alopecia areata. Treatment here: oral pan-JAK inhibitor, 5-10 mg twice daily. Extracted from the samples, RNA was reverse transcribed into cDNA to serve as the sequencing template. TCRdb's table, derived via immunoSEQ multiplex PCR, lists solely in-frame clones and lacks some. The table lists about 250,000 clones, around three fifths of them singletons. Sample: CD4+ T cells sorted from blood, taken around week 54, from a patient treated with tofacitinib. These receptors all stem from a human donor with alopecia areata.

The CDR3 DNA is TGCGCCAGCAGCCCCTTGAGCGGGGGAGATTATGGCTACACCTTC. It codes for CASSPLSGGDYGYTF. V is TRBV5-1 and J is TRBJ1-2, with D possibly matching TRBD1 (5 bases). Trimming took 4 bases from V and 5 from J, leaving 18 bases between them. CDR3 length: 15 amino acids. The germline CDR1 and CDR2 sequences are SGHRS and YFSETQ.

This chain uses TRBV20-1 with TRBJ1-2, with a tentative D call TRBD1 (5 bases). CDR1 is DFQATT and CDR2 is SNEGSKA in the germline V gene (reference sequence). This CDR3 spans 10 amino acids. Trimming removed 5 bases at V and 6 bases at J, with 7 bases between. As DNA, the CDR3 is TGCAGTGCTTCGGGACATGGCTACACCTTC. Translation gives CSASGHGYTF.

This clone was recorded a few times. This sequence joins TRBV7-2 and TRBJ1-4; D uncertain. Looked up from germline, CDR1 is SGHTA and CDR2 is FQGNSA. The V and J ends lost 0 bases and 3 bases respectively, with 11 bases between them. CDR3 length: 16 amino acids. In DNA form, the CDR3 reads TGTGCCAGCAGCTTAGCTTCCAGGAGGGCTAATGAAAAACTGTTTTTT. Its translation is CASSLASRRANEKLFF.

V gene TRBV4-1 combines with J gene TRBJ2-7, with D perhaps matching TRBD1 or TRBD2 (5 bases each). V lost 3 bases and J lost 0, with 9 bases in between. The germline CDR1 and CDR2 sequences are MGHRA and YSYEKL. This CDR3 has 14 residues. The CDR3 reads CASSQTGTSYEQYF. The CDR3, as DNA: TGCGCCAGCAGCCAGACCGGGACCTCCTACGAGCAGTACTTC.

The chain links TRBV29-1 to TRBJ1-1; a possible D gene is TRBD1 (5 bases). Looked up from germline, CDR1 is SQVTM and CDR2 is ANQGSEA. This CDR3 has 13 amino acids. V lost 6 bases to trimming and J lost 3 bases, with 14 bases between them. CDR3 sequence: CSVQKKGDTEAFF. DNA for the CDR3: TGCAGCGTGCAAAAAAAAGGGGACACTGAAGCTTTCTTT.